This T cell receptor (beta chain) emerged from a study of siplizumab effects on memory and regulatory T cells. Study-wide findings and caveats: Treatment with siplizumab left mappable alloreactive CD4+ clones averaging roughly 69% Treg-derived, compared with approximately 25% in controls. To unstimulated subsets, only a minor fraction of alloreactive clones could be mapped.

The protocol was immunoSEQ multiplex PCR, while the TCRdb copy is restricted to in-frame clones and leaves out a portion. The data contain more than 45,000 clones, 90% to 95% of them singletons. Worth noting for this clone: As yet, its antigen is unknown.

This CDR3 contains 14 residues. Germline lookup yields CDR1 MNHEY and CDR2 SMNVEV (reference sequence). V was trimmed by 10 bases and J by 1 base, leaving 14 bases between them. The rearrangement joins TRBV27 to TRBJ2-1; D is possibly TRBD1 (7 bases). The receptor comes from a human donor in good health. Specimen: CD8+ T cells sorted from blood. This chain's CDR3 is CATAGQLSYNEQFF. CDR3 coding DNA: TGTGCCACCGCGGGACAGTTATCCTACAATGAGCAGTTCTTC.